This TCR beta chain came from a study of cytotoxic CD8 clonotypes in ibrutinib-treated CLL. Study background: Partial responders approximately 25, complete 2; around twelve progressed and around 15 stayed in remission by median roughly 70 months. Study-wide points: The study found public clonotypes uncommon, contracting or stable on treatment. Investigators sampled sustained-remission and progressing patients at differing times.

The data were produced by immunoSEQ multiplex PCR, yet TCRdb's version contains in-frame clones alone and is incomplete. The data contain approximately 30,000 clones, 55% to 70% of them seen just once; the ten biggest clones take up roughly 51%. Germline CDR1 SGHTA, CDR2 FQGNSA. With 1 base removed from V and 5 bases from J, the gap between germline ends came to 5 bases. The CDR3 is 12 amino acids. Genomic DNA in a quantity of about 2 micrograms was derived from cryopreserved PBMCs for TCR beta libraries. About this clone itself: Its antigen remains unknown.

The chain combines TRBV7-2 with TRBJ2-5; D unresolved. The sequencing here drew on PBMCs, taken after 24 months of ibrutinib treatment. The receptor was derived from a human donor with chronic lymphocytic leukemia. In DNA form, the CDR3 reads TGTGCCAGCAGCTTAGAGAGGGAGACCCAGTACTTC. Translated, it gives CASSLERETQYF.